Listed below are T cell receptor beta chains from one sample, sequenced in a study of shared clonotypes between healthy human individuals. The data were produced by immunoSEQ multiplex PCR, yet TCRdb's version contains in-frame clones alone and is incomplete. Of about 380,000 clones in the sample, around 96% are singletons; the top ten hold 0.32%. Sequencing was done on a sample of memory CD8+ T cells sorted from blood. Receptor source: a man younger than 40 in good health. Each CDR3 is given with its conserved first and last residue. Fields, in order: V gene, J gene, D gene, CDR3 DNA, CDR3 protein. D genes are given only for firm matches.

>TRBV5-1|TRBJ2-2|.
TGCGCCAGTGGCCCCTGGGGAGCCGGGGAGCTGTTTTTT
CASGPWGAGELFF
>TRBV30|TRBJ1-5|TRBD1
TGTGCCTGGAATCAACAGGGGAATCAGCCCCAGCATTTT
CAWNQQGNQPQHF
>TRBV19|TRBJ1-4|.
TGTGCCAGTAGGGCCGGAACAGGTCCGCTTCGAACTAATGAAAAACTGTTTTTT
CASRAGTGPLRTNEKLFF
>TRBV10-3|TRBJ1-1|TRBD1
TGTGCCATCAGGATGACAGGGTTTGCTGAAGCTTTCTTT
CAIRMTGFAEAFF
>TRBV19|TRBJ1-2|.
TGTGCCAGTAGTATCATTAATCGGCTCTACACCTTC
CASSIINRLYTF
>TRBV20-1|TRBJ2-1|.
TGCAGTGCTAGTTCTGGCAATGAGCAGTTCTTC
CSASSGNEQFF
>TRBV4-2|TRBJ2-7|TRBD2
TGTGCCAGCAGCCAAGATAGTTTAAGACTAGCGGGAGCCGAGCAGTACTTC
CASSQDSLRLAGAEQYF
>TRBV5-4|TRBJ1-2|.
TGTGCCAGCAGCTTGGATACAGGGACCCTCTATGGCTACACCTTC
CASSLDTGTLYGYTF
>TRBV6-5|TRBJ2-4|.
TGTGCCAGCAGTTACGCACGGATCCTAGTCAAAAACATTCAGTACTTC
CASSYARILVKNIQYF
>TRBV30|TRBJ2-6|.
TGTGCCTGGAGTGTACGTTGGGGTGCTGGGGCCAACGTCCTGACTTTC
CAWSVRWGAGANVLTF
>TRBV4-2|TRBJ1-1|TRBD1
TGTGCCAGCAGCCAGCCCGGACAGGTCGAGAACACTGAAGCTTTCTTT
CASSQPGQVENTEAFF
>TRBV7-8|TRBJ2-7|.
TGTGCCAGCAGCTTAGCCGGAAGGACAGTGCTGACTTACGAGCAGTACTTC
CASSLAGRTVLTYEQYF
>TRBV11-2|TRBJ2-1|TRBD2
TGTGCCAGCAGCTTGACTAGCGACAATGAGCAGTTCTTC
CASSLTSDNEQFF
>TRBV11-1|TRBJ2-1|.
TGTGCCAGCAGCCTGGAAGCGGGTGAGCAGTTCTTC
CASSLEAGEQFF
>TRBV9|TRBJ2-3|TRBD2
TGTGCCAGCAGCCGAACCGGACTAGCGGGGAACACAGATACGCAGTATTTT
CASSRTGLAGNTDTQYF
>TRBV6-4|TRBJ2-1|.
TGTGCCAGCAATTCGTTGAATGAGCAGTTCTTC
CASNSLNEQFF
>TRBV10-3|TRBJ2-7|TRBD2
TGTGCCATCAGTGAGGGGGGGAGGGCCTACGAGCAGTACTTC
CAISEGGRAYEQYF
>TRBV15|TRBJ2-1|.
TGTGCCACCAGCAGAGACAGGGGCAGCTCCTACAATGAGCAGTTCTTC
CATSRDRGSSYNEQFF
>TRBV19|TRBJ1-5|TRBD1
TGTGCCCTTGATCTCCAGGGGGGGTTGCAGACAATCGGGTATAGCAATCAGCCCCAGCATTTT
CALDLQGGLQTIGYSNQPQHF
>TRBV25-1|TRBJ2-7|.
TGTGCCAGCAGTGGTGAGGGAGCCTACGAGCAGTACTTC
CASSGEGAYEQYF
>TRBV21-1|TRBJ1-1|.
TGTGCCAGCAGCAAAACAGGGAACACTGAAGCTTTCTTT
CASSKTGNTEAFF
>TRBV15|TRBJ2-1|TRBD2
TGTGCCACCAGCCGTAGGAGCGGGACTTACAATGAGCAGTTCTTC
CATSRRSGTYNEQFF
>TRBV6-1|TRBJ1-2|.
TGTGCCAGCAGTGTCACAGGGTCCCTAATGTTGGGATTATATGGCTACACCTTC
CASSVTGSLMLGLYGYTF